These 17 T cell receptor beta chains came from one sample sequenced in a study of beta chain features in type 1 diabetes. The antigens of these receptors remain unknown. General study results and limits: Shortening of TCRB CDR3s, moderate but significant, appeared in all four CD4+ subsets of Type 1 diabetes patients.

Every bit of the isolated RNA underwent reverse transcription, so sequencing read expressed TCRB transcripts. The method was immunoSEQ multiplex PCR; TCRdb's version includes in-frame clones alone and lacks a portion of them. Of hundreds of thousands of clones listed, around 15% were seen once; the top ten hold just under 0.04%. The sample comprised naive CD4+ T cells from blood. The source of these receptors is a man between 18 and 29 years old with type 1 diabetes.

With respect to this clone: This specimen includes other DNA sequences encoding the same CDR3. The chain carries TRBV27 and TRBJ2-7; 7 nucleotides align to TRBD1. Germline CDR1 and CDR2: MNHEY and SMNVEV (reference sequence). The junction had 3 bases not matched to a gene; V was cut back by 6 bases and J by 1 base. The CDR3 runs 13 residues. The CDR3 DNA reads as TGTGCCAGCAGCCCGACAGGGTCCTACGAGCAGTACTTC. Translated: CASSPTGSYEQYF.

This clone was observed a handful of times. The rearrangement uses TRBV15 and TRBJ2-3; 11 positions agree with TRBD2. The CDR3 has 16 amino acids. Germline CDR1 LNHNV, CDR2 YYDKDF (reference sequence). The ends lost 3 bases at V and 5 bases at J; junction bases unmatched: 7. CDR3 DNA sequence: TGTGCCACCAGCAGGTGGAATAGCGGGAGGGGAGATACGCAGTATTTT. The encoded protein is CATSRWNSGRGDTQYF.

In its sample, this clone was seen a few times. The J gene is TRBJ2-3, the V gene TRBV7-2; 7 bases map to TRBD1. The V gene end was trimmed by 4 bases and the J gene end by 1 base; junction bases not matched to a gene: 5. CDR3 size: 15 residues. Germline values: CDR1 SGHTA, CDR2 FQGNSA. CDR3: CASSSGQGGTDTQYF. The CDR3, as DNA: TGTGCCAGCAGCTCGGGGCAGGGGGGCACAGATACGCAGTATTTT.

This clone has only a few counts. The CDR3 spells CASSPQGASYGYTF. CDR3 sequence (DNA): TGTGCCAGCTCACCACAGGGGGCAAGCTATGGCTACACCTTC. The chain links TRBV18 to TRBJ1-2; TRBD1 matches 7 bases. Looked up from germline, CDR1 is KGHSH and CDR2 is LQKENI. The CDR3 spans 14 residues. V shed 1 base and J 4 bases; nucleotides not matched to a gene: 3.

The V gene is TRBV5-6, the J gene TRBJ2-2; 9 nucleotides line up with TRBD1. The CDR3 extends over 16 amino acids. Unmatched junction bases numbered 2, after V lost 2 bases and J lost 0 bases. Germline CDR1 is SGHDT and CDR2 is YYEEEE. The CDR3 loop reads CASSFGDRANTGELFF. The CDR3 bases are TGTGCCAGCAGCTTCGGGGACAGGGCGAACACCGGGGAGCTGTTTTTT. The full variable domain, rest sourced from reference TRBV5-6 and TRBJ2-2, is DAGVTQSPTHLIKTRGQQVTLRCSPKSGHDTVSWYQQALGQGPQFIFQYYEEEERQRGNFPDRFSGHQFPNYSSELNVNALLLGDSALYLCASSFGDRANTGELFFGEGSRLTVL.

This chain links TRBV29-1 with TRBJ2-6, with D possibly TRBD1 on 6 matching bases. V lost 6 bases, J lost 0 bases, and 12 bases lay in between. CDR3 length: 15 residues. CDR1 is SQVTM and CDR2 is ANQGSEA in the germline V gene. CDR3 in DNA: TGCAGCGTCCGGGACATCCGCTCTGGGGCCAACGTCCTGACTTTC. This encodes CSVRDIRSGANVLTF.

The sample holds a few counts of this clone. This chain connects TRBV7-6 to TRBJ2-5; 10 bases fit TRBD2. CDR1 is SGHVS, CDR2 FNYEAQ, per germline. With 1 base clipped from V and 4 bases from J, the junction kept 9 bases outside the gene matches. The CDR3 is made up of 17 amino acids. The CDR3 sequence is CASSLGLAGDVGETQYF. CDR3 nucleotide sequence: TGTGCCAGCAGCTTAGGGCTAGCGGGAGACGTAGGAGAGACCCAGTACTTC.

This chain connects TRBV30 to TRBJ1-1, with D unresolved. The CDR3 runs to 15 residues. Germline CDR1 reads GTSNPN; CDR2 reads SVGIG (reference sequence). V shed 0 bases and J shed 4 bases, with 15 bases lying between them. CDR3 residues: CAWSVGPRSSTEAFF. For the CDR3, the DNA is TGTGCCTGGAGTGTTGGGCCCAGGTCGAGCACTGAAGCTTTCTTT.

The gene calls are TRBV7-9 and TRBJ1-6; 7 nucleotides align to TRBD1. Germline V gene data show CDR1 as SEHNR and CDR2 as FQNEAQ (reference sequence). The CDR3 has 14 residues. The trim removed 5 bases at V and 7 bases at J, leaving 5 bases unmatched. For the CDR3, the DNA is TGTGCCAGCAGCATGGACAGGCAAAATTCACCCCTCCACTTT. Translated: CASSMDRQNSPLHF.

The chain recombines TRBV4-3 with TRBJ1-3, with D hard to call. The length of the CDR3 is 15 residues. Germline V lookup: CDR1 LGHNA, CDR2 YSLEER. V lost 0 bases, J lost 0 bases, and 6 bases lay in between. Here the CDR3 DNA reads TGCGCCAGCAGCCAAGAACTCCTCTCTGGAAACACCATATATTTT. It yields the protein CASSQELLSGNTIYF.

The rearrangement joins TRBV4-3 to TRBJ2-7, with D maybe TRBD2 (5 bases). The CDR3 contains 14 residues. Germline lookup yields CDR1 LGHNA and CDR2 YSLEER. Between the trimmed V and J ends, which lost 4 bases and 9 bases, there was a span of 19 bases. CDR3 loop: CASSRRGLGAVQYF. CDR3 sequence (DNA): TGCGCCAGCAGCCGACGAGGACTGGGAGCTGTGCAGTACTTC.

CDR3 protein: CASSLVGQILQPQHF. DNA of the CDR3: TGTGCCAGCAGCTTAGTAGGCCAGATACTACAGCCCCAGCATTTT. The chain carries TRBV7-2 and TRBJ1-5; D is unclear. The V gene's germline CDR1 is SGHTA and CDR2 FQGNSA. Trimming removed 1 base from V and 7 bases from J, with 14 bases in between. There are 15 residues in the CDR3. The whole variable domain, filled in from reference TRBV7-2 and TRBJ1-5, reads GAGVSQSPSNKVTEKGKDVELRCDPISGHTALYWYRQSLGQGLEFLIYFQGNSAPDKSGLPSDRFSAERTGGSVSTLTIQRTQQEDSAVYLCASSLVGQILQPQHFGDGTRLSIL.

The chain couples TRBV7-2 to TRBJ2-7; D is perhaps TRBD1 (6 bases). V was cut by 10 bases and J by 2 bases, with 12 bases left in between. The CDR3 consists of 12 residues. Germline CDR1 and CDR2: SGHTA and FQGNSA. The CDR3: CATGDTPYEQYF. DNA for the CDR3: TGTGCCACCGGGGACACTCCCTACGAGCAGTACTTC.

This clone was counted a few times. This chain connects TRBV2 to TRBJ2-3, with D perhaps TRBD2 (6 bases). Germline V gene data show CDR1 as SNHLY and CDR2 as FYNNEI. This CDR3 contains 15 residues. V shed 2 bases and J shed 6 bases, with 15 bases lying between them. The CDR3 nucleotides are TGTGCCAGCAGTGAACGGCGGGGTAGTTCCGATACGCAGTATTTT. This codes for CASSERRGSSDTQYF. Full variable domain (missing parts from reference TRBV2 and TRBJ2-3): EPEVTQTPSHQVTQMGQEVILRCVPISNHLYFYWYRQILGQKVEFLVSFYNNEISEKSEIFDDQFSVERPDGSNFTLKIRSTKLEDSAMYFCASSERRGSSDTQYFGPGTRLTVL.

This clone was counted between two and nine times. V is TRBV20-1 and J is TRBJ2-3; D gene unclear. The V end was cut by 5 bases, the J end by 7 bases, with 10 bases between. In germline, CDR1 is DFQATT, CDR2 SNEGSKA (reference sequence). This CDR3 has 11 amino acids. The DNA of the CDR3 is TGCAGTGCTCAACTCCGGAATACGCAGTATTTT. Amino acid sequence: CSAQLRNTQYF.

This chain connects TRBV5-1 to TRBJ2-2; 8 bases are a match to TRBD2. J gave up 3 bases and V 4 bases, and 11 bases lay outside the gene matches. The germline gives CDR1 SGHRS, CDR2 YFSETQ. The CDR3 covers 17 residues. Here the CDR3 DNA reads TGCGCCAGCAGCCCCGGGACTAGTATAGCGGACACCGGGGAGCTGTTTTTT. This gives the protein CASSPGTSIADTGELFF. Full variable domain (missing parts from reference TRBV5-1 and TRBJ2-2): KAGVTQTPRYLIKTRGQQVTLSCSPISGHRSVSWYQQTPGQGLQFLFEYFSETQRNKGNFPGRFSGRQFSNSRSEMNVSTLELGDSALYLCASSPGTSIADTGELFFGEGSRLTVL.

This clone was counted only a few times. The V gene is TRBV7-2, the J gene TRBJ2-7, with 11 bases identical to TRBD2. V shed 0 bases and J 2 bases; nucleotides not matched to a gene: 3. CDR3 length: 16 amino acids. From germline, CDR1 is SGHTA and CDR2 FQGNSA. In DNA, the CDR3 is TGTGCCAGCAGCTTAGCTCCTAGCGGGGGGCCCTACGAGCAGTACTTC. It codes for CASSLAPSGGPYEQYF.